The clone carrying this T cell receptor (beta chain) appeared a single time. Antigen unknown. The sample comes from a study of T cell responses to AZD1222 COVID-19 vaccine. General study findings and limits: Reportedly, close to half of spike-specific TCRs are directed against unmutated variant regions.

Produced via immunoSEQ multiplex PCR; TCRdb's table is partial and in-frame only. The table shows about 140,000 clones, with roughly 90% occurring only once. Per germline, CDR1 MNHNY and CDR2 SVGAGI (reference sequence). V gave up 0 bases and J gave up 7 bases; unmatched junction bases: 6. The CDR3 contains 16 residues. The chain uses TRBV6-6 and TRBJ1-4; 9 bases line up with TRBD1. The source is an adult in good health. The sequences come from peripheral blood, collected on day 0 of AZD1222 vaccination. CDR3 sequence: CASSYSPTGGLEKLFF. The CDR3 coding sequence is TGTGCCAGCAGTTACTCCCCAACAGGGGGCCTTGAAAAACTGTTTTTT.